Here is one T cell receptor (beta chain) with its context. What it binds is not known. In preparing the TRB cDNA libraries, 5' RACE with UMI labels was used. For each CDR3 protein, TCRdb gives one entry from its re-call of the 5' RACE reads, without DNA. This table lists about 140,000 distinct CDR3 sequences. These data originate in a study of CXCR3-negative and CXCR3-positive naive CD8 T cells. Study conclusions and caveats: TRBV-TRBJ usage was similar across naive CXCR3 subsets but distinct in memory cells. Memory CD8+ T cell repertoires were far less diverse than both naive subsets. For CXCR3-positive naive cells, TRB CDR3s were more hydrophobic than those of CXCR3-negative naive cells.

CDR1 is LGHNA, CDR2 YSLEER, per germline. The CDR3 is made up of 13 amino acids. Approximately 320,000 cells per CD8+ T cell subset were flow-sorted in triplicate. Naive CD8+ T cells had a CD45RO-CCR7+CD27+CD95- phenotype. This TCR was sampled from a human donor in good health. Some clones in this sample may be carry-over from other donors' samples. The chain has TRBV4-3 and TRBJ1-2; TCRdb reports TRBD1, a call that lacks DNA to check it against. Sample: naive CXCR3+ CD8+ T cells from blood. Indicated subset: CD45RO-CCR7+CD27+CD95- naive CD8+ T cells expressing CXCR3 (TNR3+). This CDR3 reads CASSQDRDDGYTF.